The 6 T cell receptor beta chains below all came from one sample that was sequenced in a study of a mutant IDH1 vaccine in newly diagnosed glioma. Noted time point: week 35, safety follow-up. Alongside topical imiquimod, each dose of vaccine comprised 300 ug of mutant IDH1 20-mer peptide. TCRdb's table, derived via immunoSEQ multiplex PCR, lists solely in-frame clones and lacks some. The sample lists tens of thousands of clones; approximately 90% were seen once. No cognate antigen is known for these TCRs. The sequencing here drew on PBMCs, taken from a glioma patient whose treatment included an IDH1 peptide vaccine. The receptors come from a woman aged 40 to 55 with glioma.

The gene calls are TRBV10-3 and TRBJ2-1, with D uncertain. The CDR3 length is 14 residues. Trimming removed 4 bases at V and 7 bases at J, with 14 bases between. CDR1 ENHRY and CDR2 SYGVKD come from the germline V gene. Written as DNA, the CDR3 is TGTGCCATCAGTGCTAGTTTGGGCGAGAATGAGCAGTTCTTC. The encoded protein is CAISASLGENEQFF.

This sequence joins TRBV6-1 and TRBJ2-7; D gene unclear. CDR3 length equals 13 residues. Trimming shortened V by 6 bases and J by 3 bases, and 12 bases separated the two germline ends. Germline V lookup: CDR1 MNHNS, CDR2 SASEGT. The CDR3 region is CASSSTASYEQYF. The CDR3 nucleotides are TGTGCCAGCAGCTCCACAGCCAGCTACGAGCAGTACTTC.

This clone has only one observation. The chain couples TRBV28 to TRBJ1-2; weak D call: TRBD1 (6 bases). The ends were cut back, 6 bases at V and 2 bases at J, with 25 bases in the middle. The CDR3 loop spans 18 amino acids. Germline V gene lookup returns CDR1 MDHEN and CDR2 SYDVKM. The DNA for the CDR3 is TGTGCCAGCAGCCCTTGGAAGAGACAGACAGGCTTAAACTATGGCTACACCTTC. This sequence encodes CASSPWKRQTGLNYGYTF.

The CDR3 region is CAWARDSNEKLFF. The CDR3 DNA reads TGTGCCTGGGCCCGGGACAGTAATGAAAAACTGTTTTTT. V usage is TRBV30 and J usage is TRBJ1-4; 7 nucleotides align to TRBD1. Germline CDR1 and CDR2: GTSNPN and SVGIG (reference sequence). The CDR3 is 13 amino acids. With 5 bases clipped from V and 4 bases from J, the junction kept 4 bases outside the gene matches. Together with reference TRBV30 and TRBJ1-4, the CDR3 gives the full variable domain: SQTIHQWPATLVQPVGSPLSLECTVEGTSNPNLYWYRQAAGRGLQLLFYSVGIGQISSEVPQNLSASRPQDRQFILSSKKLLLSDSGFYLCAWARDSNEKLFFGSGTQLSVL.

Written as DNA, the CDR3 is TGTGCCAGCAGGCAACACCGGGACAGAGGCTATGGCTACACCTTC. This codes for CASRQHRDRGYGYTF. The V and J genes are TRBV2 and TRBJ1-2, with 7 positions matching TRBD1. In germline, CDR1 is SNHLY, CDR2 FYNNEI. The CDR3 covers 15 residues. Losses at the gene ends were 6 bases for V and 4 bases for J; bases not matched to a gene: 11. The full variable domain, rest sourced from reference TRBV2 and TRBJ1-2, is EPEVTQTPSHQVTQMGQEVILRCVPISNHLYFYWYRQILGQKVEFLVSFYNNEISEKSEIFDDQFSVERPDGSNFTLKIRSTKLEDSAMYFCASRQHRDRGYGYTFGSGTRLTVV.

The rearrangement uses TRBV7-9 and TRBJ1-4; D not resolved. The CDR3 covers 18 residues. V was trimmed by 1 base and J by 8 bases, leaving 23 bases between them. Germline V gene sequence: CDR1 SEHNR, CDR2 FQNEAQ (reference sequence). The CDR3 here is CASSLGFYGEAVSEKLFF. CDR3 sequence (DNA): TGTGCCAGCAGCTTAGGATTCTATGGGGAGGCTGTATCCGAAAAACTGTTTTTT.